One T cell receptor (beta chain) is described in this entry. Its antigen is as yet unknown. The sample is drawn from a study of cytomegalovirus exposure and HLA in healthy donors. For the study at large: The 600 to 800 first-cohort repertoires shared a platform with the 110 or so validation repertoires, as reported in a later analysis.

From germline, CDR1 is SGHAT and CDR2 FQNNGV. With V trimmed by 5 bases and J by 4 bases, 10 bases remained unmatched. The CDR3 extends over 15 amino acids. TCRdb's copy holds only in-frame clones and misses some; the assay was immunoSEQ multiplex PCR. The sample carries around 400,000 clones, about nine tenths recorded once. Study-level results: Listed as cytomegalovirus-associated were 170 or so TCR beta chains.

The receptor comes from a woman under 30 in good health and CMV-seronegative. Sequenced sample: PBMCs. The chain joins TRBV11-2 to TRBJ1-1, with 7 bases fitting TRBD1. Here the CDR3 reads CASSTLTGRGTEAFF. The CDR3 nucleotides read TGTGCCAGCAGCACCTTGACAGGGCGGGGCACTGAAGCTTTCTTT.